A single sample is the source of the 10 T cell receptor beta chains below, sequenced in a study of T cell clonality in common variable immunodeficiency. Profiled with immunoSEQ multiplex PCR; TCRdb holds only in-frame clones, not every one. This record lists about 31,000 clones, none seen once only, and the top ten clones contain 3.5% to 4.5%. The specimen was peripheral blood mononuclear cells. The source is a person between 18 and 75 years old in good health.

This clone is judged medium-sized. The observed sequence ends 3 residues before the CDR3 terminus, with the missing tail filled in from the germline J gene. The chain couples TRBV5-1 to TRBJ1-4, with a possible D match to TRBD1 (6 bases). V was pared by 4 bases and J by 4 bases, with 14 bases between. The V gene's germline CDR1 is SGHRS and CDR2 YFSETQ. This CDR3 has 15 residues. The sequenced part of the CDR3 DNA is TGCGCCAGCAGCCAAGGGGGTGGACATAATGAAAAA. Translation: CASSQGGGHNEK. The whole CDR3 sequence is CASSQGGGHNEKLFF. Combining the CDR3 with reference TRBV5-1 and TRBJ1-4 gives the whole variable domain KAGVTQTPRYLIKTRGQQVTLSCSPISGHRSVSWYQQTPGQGLQFLFEYFSETQRNKGNFPGRFSGRQFSNSRSEMNVSTLELGDSALYLCASSQGGGHNEKLFFGSGTQLSVL.

This clone showed up many times. From the germline J gene comes the end of the CDR3, since the read stops 3 residues before it. This sequence joins TRBV7-6 and TRBJ2-1, with D uncertain. Germline lookup yields CDR1 SGHVS and CDR2 FNYEAQ. The CDR3 loop spans 11 amino acids. V lost 5 bases and J 6 bases, leaving 5 bases between the germline ends. Partial CDR3 DNA: TGTGCCAGCAGCGCGATCAATGAG. Its protein product is CASSAINE. The whole CDR3 reads CASSAINEQFF.

This clone showed up many times. The CDR3 end is not reached by the read, which stops 3 residues before it; the germline J gene fills it in. This chain links TRBV5-1 with TRBJ1-6, with 11 positions matching TRBD1. Germline-derived CDR1 and CDR2 are SGHRS and YFSETQ. This CDR3 is built from 17 residues. V was pared by 0 bases and J by 8 bases, with 7 bases of the junction left unmatched. The CDR3 spells CASSLAPGQGGYSPLHF. The CDR3 DNA, read in part, is TGCGCCAGCAGCTTGGCCCCGGGACAGGGGGGTTATTCACCC.

This clone occurred many times. Coverage ceases 3 residues before the CDR3 finishes, and the germline J gene fills in the end. The V call is TRBV2, the J call TRBJ1-5; possibly TRBD1 for D (6 bases). V gave up 7 bases and J gave up 3 bases, with 10 bases separating them. Germline-derived CDR1 and CDR2 are SNHLY and FYNNEI. CDR3 length: 13 residues. The CDR3 is CASNGQPNQPQHF. Incomplete CDR3 DNA: TGTGCCAGCAACGGACAGCCCAATCAGCCC.

This clone was counted at least ten times. The read comes to an end 3 residues before the CDR3 does, leaving the germline J gene to fill in the end. The chain has TRBV19 and TRBJ1-6, with 8 bases matching TRBD1. Germline loops: CDR1 LNHDA, CDR2 SQIVND (reference sequence). After removal of 9 bases from V and 6 bases from J, the junction contained 10 bases not matched to a gene. The CDR3 is made up of 15 amino acids. CDR3 loop: CASQDRVLSNSPLHF. The CDR3 DNA, read in part, is TGTGCCAGCCAGGACAGGGTTTTGTCTAATTCACCC.

Many counts were recorded for this clone. Read sequence stops 3 residues before the CDR3 end, and the germline J gene provides the missing end. The chain has TRBV2 and TRBJ1-4, with 7 bases identical to TRBD1. The CDR3 contains 13 residues. The germline gives CDR1 SNHLY, CDR2 FYNNEI. The J segment lost 4 bases and the V segment lost 7 bases, leaving 3 bases of the junction unmatched. CDR3 DNA, as far as it was read: TGTGCCAGCACGGGACAGTATAATGAAAAA. Protein: CASTGQYNEK. The complete CDR3 reads CASTGQYNEKLFF. The variable domain in full, completed from reference TRBV2 and TRBJ1-4, reads EPEVTQTPSHQVTQMGQEVILRCVPISNHLYFYWYRQILGQKVEFLVSFYNNEISEKSEIFDDQFSVERPDGSNFTLKIRSTKLEDSAMYFCASTGQYNEKLFFGSGTQLSVL.

This clone was seen repeatedly, ten times or more. Sequencing ends 3 residues short of the CDR3 end; the germline J gene provides the rest. The chain joins TRBV29-1 to TRBJ1-5, with a possible D match to TRBD1 (5 bases). Deletions cut 6 bases from V and 7 bases from J, with 16 bases between. Germline V gene data show CDR1 as SQVTM and CDR2 as ANQGSEA. CDR3 size: 13 residues. Partial CDR3 DNA: TGCAGCGTCGGGGGTTTTTTAGGGCAGCCC. As protein: CSVGGFLGQP. The full CDR3 sequence reads CSVGGFLGQPQHF.

The table lists this clone with a few counts. The CDR3 loop is CASSLQGGGFYDYTF. The DNA read from the CDR3 is TGCGCCAGCAGCCTACAGGGAGGAGGGTTCTACGAC. This rearrangement joins TRBV5-1 to TRBJ1-2, with a tentative D call TRBD1 (6 bases). The read is 3 residues too short to cover the CDR3 end, so that end is filled in from the germline J gene. In germline, CDR1 is SGHRS, CDR2 YFSETQ. CDR3 length equals 15 residues.

This clone has ten or more counts. The sequenced fragment ends 3 residues before the CDR3 boundary, so the rest is inferred from the germline J gene. The chain carries TRBV20-1 and TRBJ2-3; TRBD2 might be the D (6 bases). Per the germline V gene, CDR1 is DFQATT and CDR2 is SNEGSKA (reference sequence). There are 15 residues in the CDR3. V dropped 0 bases and J dropped 6 bases, with 16 bases sitting between them. Partial CDR3 DNA: TGCAGTGCTAGAGATCCCCAGCGGGTGGGGGATACG. It yields the protein CSARDPQRVGDT. The whole CDR3 is CSARDPQRVGDTQYF.

This clone appeared many times. Coverage ceases 3 residues before the CDR3 finishes, and the germline J gene fills in the end. The chain joins TRBV6-2 or TRBV6-3 to TRBJ1-1; maybe TRBD1 (5 bases). The CDR3 is 13 residues long. Per germline, CDR1 MNHEY and CDR2 SVGEGT. The chain's CDR3 is CASSFPGLQEAFF. The CDR3 DNA, read in part, is TGTGCCAGCAGTTTCCCGGGACTCCAGGAA.